A single sample is the source of the 17 T cell receptor beta chains below, sequenced in a study of Ad26.COV2.S vaccination and SARS-CoV-2 variants. Sample treatment: some 19 received Ad26.COV2.S at low or high dose, single or two shots; roughly five received placebo; per-sample allocation not given. Material that was analyzed had been drawn on day 63 after the first vaccine or placebo injection. Profiling relied on immunoSEQ multiplex PCR, and the TCRdb table lists in-frame clones only, not all of them. The data show around 450,000 clones, 89% seen once. Here the sequenced sample was peripheral blood, taken in a trial of Ad26.COV2.S vaccine versus placebo. These receptors all come from a person between 18 and 59 years old who received the Ad26.COV2.S COVID-19 vaccine or a placebo.

This rearrangement joins TRBV7-2 to TRBJ1-5, with D perhaps matching TRBD1 (6 bases). The V end was cut by 3 bases, the J end by 1 base, with 7 bases between. Germline assignment: CDR1 SGHTA and CDR2 FQGNSA. The CDR3 is made up of 14 amino acids. CDR3 nucleotides: TGTGCCAGCAGCTTGAGGGGGAGCAATCAGCCCCAGCATTTT. Encoded protein: CASSLRGSNQPQHF.

This rearrangement joins TRBV4-2 to TRBJ1-2; D not resolved. Trimming pared 0 bases from V and 4 bases from J, leaving 12 bases between. Germline lookup yields CDR1 LGHNA and CDR2 YNFKEQ. The CDR3 has 15 amino acids. CDR3 DNA sequence: TGTGCCAGCAGCCAAGATAAAGGTGACTTCTATGGCTACACCTTC. Its translation: CASSQDKGDFYGYTF.

The genes are TRBV25-1 and TRBJ2-4; D is tentatively TRBD1 or TRBD2 (6 bases each). This CDR3 is built from 15 residues. Trimming left V 6 bases short and J 3 bases short, with 15 bases between. CDR1 is MGHDK and CDR2 is SYGVNS in the germline V gene. DNA for the CDR3: TGTGCCAGCAGCCGGAGGGGGGAAGGCAAAAACATTCAGTACTTC. Protein product: CASSRRGEGKNIQYF.

The chain is built from TRBV19 and TRBJ1-2; 7 bases fit TRBD1. The germline gives CDR1 LNHDA, CDR2 SQIVND (reference sequence). J lost 4 bases, V lost 8 bases, and 7 bases had no gene match. CDR3 length: 13 amino acids. The CDR3, as DNA: TGTGCCAGTTCAGAGACAGGGACCTATGGCTACACCTTC. It encodes CASSETGTYGYTF. Full variable domain (rest looked up from reference TRBV19 and TRBJ1-2): DGGITQSPKYLFRKEGQNVTLSCEQNLNHDAMYWYRQDPGQGLRLIYYSQIVNDFQKGDIAEGYSVSREKKESFPLTVTSAQKNPTAFYLCASSETGTYGYTFGSGTRLTVV.

The chain couples TRBV5-1 to TRBJ1-1; D not resolved. Germline CDR1 and CDR2: SGHRS and YFSETQ. V lost 2 bases to trimming and J lost 6 bases, with 11 bases between them. There are 13 residues in the CDR3. CDR3 sequence (DNA): TGCGCCAGCAGCTTCCGTATAGTGGCTGAAGCTTTCTTT. It encodes CASSFRIVAEAFF.

This clone has just one count. The genes are TRBV30 and TRBJ2-2, with D maybe TRBD1 (6 bases). V shed 2 bases and J shed 6 bases, with 13 bases lying between them. This CDR3 has 14 residues. Germline V gives CDR1 GTSNPN, CDR2 SVGIG (reference sequence). The CDR3 bases are TGTGCCTGGAGTAACGGACAGAAGGCCGGGGAGCTGTTTTTT. Its protein product is CAWSNGQKAGELFF.

The V and J genes are TRBV2 and TRBJ2-7, with TRBD2 as a possible D gene (5 bases). The CDR3 length is 14 residues. The germline gives CDR1 SNHLY, CDR2 FYNNEI. V was trimmed by 3 bases and J by 0 bases, leaving 9 bases between them. The CDR3 coding sequence is TGTGCCAGCAGTGACCCAGCGGTCTCCTACGAGCAGTACTTC. It translates to CASSDPAVSYEQYF. Full variable domain (missing parts from reference TRBV2 and TRBJ2-7): EPEVTQTPSHQVTQMGQEVILRCVPISNHLYFYWYRQILGQKVEFLVSFYNNEISEKSEIFDDQFSVERPDGSNFTLKIRSTKLEDSAMYFCASSDPAVSYEQYFGPGTRLTVT.

This chain links TRBV5-1 with TRBJ2-1; 12 bases line up with TRBD2. Germline V CDR1 and CDR2: SGHRS, YFSETQ. V lost 3 bases and J lost 0; bases outside the gene matches: 4. The CDR3 is 17 residues long. The CDR3 loop is CASSWTSGDSSYNEQFF. CDR3 nucleotide sequence: TGCGCCAGCAGCTGGACTAGCGGGGATAGCTCCTACAATGAGCAGTTCTTC.

The chain carries TRBV27 and TRBJ2-3; 11 nucleotides agree with TRBD2. Germline values: CDR1 MNHEY, CDR2 SMNVEV (reference sequence). Trimming took 3 bases from V and 4 from J; bases not matched to a gene: 12. There are 18 residues in the CDR3. CDR3 DNA sequence: TGTGCCAGCAGTTTTTTCCCATTAGCGGGAGGGTTCCCAGATACGCAGTATTTT. Translation gives CASSFFPLAGGFPDTQYF.

A word on this clone: Other nucleotide sequences in the sample specify the same CDR3. The V and J genes are TRBV9 and TRBJ1-1, with D maybe TRBD1 (6 bases). This CDR3 is 14 amino acids long. V was trimmed by 4 bases and J by 1 base, leaving 11 bases between them. CDR1 is SGDLS, CDR2 YYNGEE, per germline. As DNA, the CDR3 is TGTGCCAGCAGCCTCACGACAGGGAACACTGAAGCTTTCTTT. Its protein product is CASSLTTGNTEAFF.

The rearrangement uses TRBV11-2 and TRBJ1-1; the match to TRBD1 covers 10 bases. Germline V gives CDR1 SGHAT, CDR2 FQNNGV. The J segment lost 8 bases and the V segment lost 5 bases, leaving 5 bases of the junction unmatched. This CDR3 region has 13 residues. The CDR3 spells CASSPGQGVEAFF. CDR3 nucleotides: TGTGCCAGCAGCCCAGGACAGGGGGTCGAAGCTTTCTTT.

The rearrangement uses TRBV9 and TRBJ2-3, with a weak D call TRBD2 (6 bases). This CDR3 is built from 15 residues. Trimming shortened V by 4 bases and J by 3 bases, and 15 bases separated the two germline ends. Germline CDR1 is SGDLS and CDR2 is YYNGEE. CDR3 sequence: CASSPGRGGTDTQYF. The CDR3, as DNA: TGTGCCAGCAGCCCCGGACGGGGAGGTACAGATACGCAGTATTTT.

Note on this clone: The sample has other DNA sequences that encode this CDR3 too. V and J are TRBV5-1 and TRBJ2-3; D gene uncertain. This CDR3 is built from 12 residues. The V gene lost 0 bases and the J gene lost 4 bases, with 3 bases spanning the gap. The germline V gene encodes CDR1 SGHRS and CDR2 YFSETQ. CDR3 sequence reads: CASSLEADTQYF. The CDR3 DNA is TGCGCCAGCAGCTTGGAAGCAGATACGCAGTATTTT.

This chain connects TRBV7-8 to TRBJ2-2; D perhaps matches TRBD2 (6 bases). Trimming shortened V by 5 bases and J by 8 bases, and 15 bases separated the two germline ends. This CDR3 has 14 amino acids. Germline CDR1 reads SGHVS; CDR2 reads FQNEAQ. The CDR3 coding sequence is TGTGCCAGCAGCGCCATGGAGGGGCTAGGGGAGCTGTTTTTT. This translates into CASSAMEGLGELFF. Using reference TRBV7-8 and TRBJ2-2 for the parts outside the CDR3, the full variable domain is GAGVSQSPRYKVAKRGQDVALRCDPISGHVSLFWYQQALGQGPEFLTYFQNEAQLDKSGLPSDRFFAERPEGSVSTLKIQRTQQEDSAVYLCASSAMEGLGELFFGEGSRLTVL.

J is TRBJ1-1 and V is TRBV7-3; D is perhaps TRBD1 (5 bases). Trimming took 3 bases from V and 1 from J, leaving 9 bases between them. The CDR3 runs 14 residues. Germline lookup yields CDR1 SGHTA and CDR2 FQGTGA. The CDR3 nucleotides read TGTGCCAGCAGCTTGGGACTTTCGAACACTGAAGCTTTCTTT. Protein product: CASSLGLSNTEAFF.

This chain connects TRBV27 to TRBJ1-5; TRBD1 aligns across 9 bases. Germline-derived CDR1 and CDR2 are MNHEY and SMNVEV (reference sequence). V lost 11 bases and J lost 0; bases outside the gene matches: 8. The CDR3 is 15 residues long. This chain's CDR3 is CAAGTGLYSNQPQHF. DNA of the CDR3: TGTGCCGCAGGGACAGGGCTTTATAGCAATCAGCCCCAGCATTTT.

This rearrangement joins TRBV7-9 to TRBJ2-7; 7 nucleotides align to TRBD2. V dropped 5 bases and J dropped 5; count of bases not matched to a gene: 9. The CDR3 totals 14 residues. Germline CDR1 SEHNR, CDR2 FQNEAQ (reference sequence). The CDR3 region is CASSPAGLFHEQYF. For the CDR3, the DNA is TGTGCCAGCAGCCCAGCGGGGCTTTTCCACGAGCAGTACTTC.